Described below is a single T cell receptor beta chain sequence and its context. Its antigen remains unidentified. This sample is drawn from a study of vaccination and CD4 T cells after COVID-19. In the study overall: In the convalescent cohort, there were six males and four females, two of them Hispanic. Cultures serving as controls received a peptide pool (CEFX or HIV-1 Nef) or no peptide.

The treatment was: roughly ten-day PBMC culture with coronavirus spike peptide pools or control peptides (ViraFEST assay). Before the COVID-19 pandemic (2011-2018), CD4+ T cells were obtained from the unexposed donor. Once peptide pools had expanded antigen-specific T cells, ViraFEST sequenced TCRs. The Oncomine TCR Beta short-read assay generated sequence data from the DNA of cultured CD4+ T cells. MiXCR, applied by TCRdb to the PCR reads, yields one record per CDR3 protein. This table holds a few thousand distinct CDR3 sequences, approximately 64% found once. This receptor was taken from a human donor in good health. Sample: CD4+ T cells from blood, cultured in vitro.

The CDR3 DNA reads TGTGCCAGCAGTGCGACAGGGGGTCCCGCCAGCACAGATACGCAGTATTTT. Translation: CASSATGGPASTDTQYF. The genes are TRBV6-1 and TRBJ2-3, with 9 bases matching TRBD1. Germline CDR1 is MNHNS and CDR2 is SASEGT. V lost 4 bases to trimming and J lost 0 bases; unmatched junction nucleotides: 8. The CDR3 runs to 17 residues.